The rows below give T cell receptor beta chains drawn from one sample of a study of cytomegalovirus exposure and HLA in healthy donors. This table comes from immunoSEQ multiplex PCR, and its TCRdb copy is limited to in-frame clones, with some not included. The data show about 150,000 clones, less than 90% seen once. Source material: PBMCs. The receptors come from a man younger than 35 in good health and CMV-seropositive. Both conserved end residues are part of each CDR3. Fields, in order: J gene, clone size, D gene, V gene, CDR3 DNA, CDR3 protein. The D gene is left open where the match is weak. Some rows have no size entry. The others give once, few or many, or a class for an expanded clone.

J: TRBJ1-4
size: NA
D: TRBD1
V: TRBV7-2
DNA: TGTGCCAGCAGCTCGACAGGGACTAATGAAAAACTGTTTTTT
CDR3: CASSSTGTNEKLFF

J: TRBJ2-3
size: NA
D: NA
V: TRBV4-3
DNA: TGCGCCAGCAGCCAAGCCGGGAGAAACACAGATACGCAGTATTTT
CDR3: CASSQAGRNTDTQYF

J: TRBJ2-7
size: few
D: TRBD1
V: TRBV6-6
DNA: TGTGCCAGCAGCTCCCTGGGGACAGGGTACTTC
CDR3: CASSSLGTGYF

J: TRBJ1-4
size: NA
D: TRBD1
V: TRBV27
DNA: TGTGCCAGCAGTTGGACAGGCATTAATGAAAAACTGTTTTTT
CDR3: CASSWTGINEKLFF

J: TRBJ2-7
size: NA
D: TRBD2
V: TRBV7-2
DNA: TGTGCCAGCAGCTTAAACGCGGGAGCGCAATGGGGGCAGTACTTC
CDR3: CASSLNAGAQWGQYF

J: TRBJ2-1
size: few
D: TRBD1
V: TRBV5-6
DNA: TGTGCCAGCAGCTGGACCGGGACAGGCGGCTACAATGAGCAGTTCTTC
CDR3: CASSWTGTGGYNEQFF

J: TRBJ2-7
size: NA
D: NA
V: TRBV5-4
DNA: TGTGCCAGCAGCTTGCGGGTAGGGGAGGACGAGCAGTACTTC
CDR3: CASSLRVGEDEQYF

J: TRBJ2-7
size: NA
D: NA
V: TRBV12-2
DNA: TGTGCAAGTCGCTTCCTACAGGGACTAGCGTCGCCCCACCCCTACGAGCAGTACTTC
CDR3: CASRFLQGLASPHPYEQYF

J: TRBJ1-2
size: NA
D: NA
V: TRBV7-9
DNA: TGTGCCAGCAGCGCAGGAGTCCTGGCGGGAACGGGCTACACCTTC
CDR3: CASSAGVLAGTGYTF

J: TRBJ1-5
size: once
D: TRBD1
V: TRBV4-2
DNA: TGTGCCAGCAGCCCCACGACAGGGGGCGCGTTGGGGGCTGATCAGCCCCAGCATTTT
CDR3: CASSPTTGGALGADQPQHF